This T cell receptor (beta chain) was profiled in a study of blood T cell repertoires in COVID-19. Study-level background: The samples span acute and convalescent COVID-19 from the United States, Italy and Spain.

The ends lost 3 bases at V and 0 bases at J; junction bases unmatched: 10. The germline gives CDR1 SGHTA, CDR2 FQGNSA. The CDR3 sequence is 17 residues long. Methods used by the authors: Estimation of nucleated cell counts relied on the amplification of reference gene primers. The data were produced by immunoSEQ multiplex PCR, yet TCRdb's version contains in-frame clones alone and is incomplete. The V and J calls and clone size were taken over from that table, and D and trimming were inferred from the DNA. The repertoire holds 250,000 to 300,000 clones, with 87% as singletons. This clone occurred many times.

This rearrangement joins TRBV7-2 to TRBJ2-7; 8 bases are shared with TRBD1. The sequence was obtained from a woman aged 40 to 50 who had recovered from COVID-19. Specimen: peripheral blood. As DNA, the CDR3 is TGTGCCAGCAGCTTTTACCCGGGACAGGTCCTCTCCTACGAGCAGTACTTC. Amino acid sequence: CASSFYPGQVLSYEQYF.